This T cell receptor (beta chain) came from a study of control samples from healthy donors and cancer patients. Profiling relied on immunoSEQ multiplex PCR, and the TCRdb table lists in-frame clones only, not all of them. The sample has some 140,000 clones, over 85% seen once. The germline gives CDR1 MDHEN, CDR2 SYDVKM. The J segment lost 6 bases and the V segment lost 1 base, leaving 2 bases of the junction unmatched. The CDR3 runs 14 residues. The rearrangement links TRBV28 to TRBJ2-2; 7 nucleotides match TRBD1. Source material: blood. This sequence originates from a man younger than 40 in good health. In DNA form, the CDR3 reads TGTGCCAGCAGTTTATTTAGGGGGCCCGGGGAGCTGTTTTTT. Translating gives CASSLFRGPGELFF.